The 10 T cell receptor beta chains given below trace back to one sample, sequenced in a study of T cells in localized non-small cell lung cancer. The method was immunoSEQ multiplex PCR; TCRdb's version includes in-frame clones alone and lacks a portion of them. The sample lists 35,000 or so clones, about 87% occurring once. The sequencing here drew on peripheral blood, taken before any cancer treatment. These receptor sequences come from a woman aged 40-70 years with stage I lung adenocarcinoma.

The chain links TRBV19 to TRBJ1-2; 8 bases match TRBD1. With V trimmed by 4 bases and J by 5 bases, 6 bases remained unmatched. This CDR3 region has 14 residues. Germline-derived CDR1 and CDR2 are LNHDA and SQIVND (reference sequence). The CDR3 region has the DNA TGTGCCAGTAGTAGGACAGGGCCCACGTATGGCTACACCTTC. It encodes CASSRTGPTYGYTF. Together with reference TRBV19 and TRBJ1-2, the CDR3 gives the full variable domain: DGGITQSPKYLFRKEGQNVTLSCEQNLNHDAMYWYRQDPGQGLRLIYYSQIVNDFQKGDIAEGYSVSREKKESFPLTVTSAQKNPTAFYLCASSRTGPTYGYTFGSGTRLTVV.

This chain joins TRBV30 and TRBJ2-1; 12 nucleotides line up with TRBD2. V lost 2 bases to trimming and J lost 10 bases; unmatched junction nucleotides: 3. The V gene's germline CDR1 is GTSNPN and CDR2 SVGIG (reference sequence). The CDR3 sequence is 13 residues long. The CDR3 bases are TGTGCCTGGAGTCTAGCGGGAGGGGGCGAGCAGTTCTTC. Translation gives CAWSLAGGGEQFF.

This clone was detected once. This rearrangement joins TRBV15 to TRBJ2-6; 8 bases align to TRBD1. V lost 5 bases and J lost 1; bases outside the gene matches: 1. Germline CDR1 reads LNHNV; CDR2 reads YYDKDF (reference sequence). The CDR3 contains 15 residues. The CDR3: CATSGQGSGANVLTF. The DNA of the CDR3 is TGTGCCACCAGCGGACAGGGTTCTGGGGCCAACGTCCTGACTTTC.

The chain is built from TRBV6-5 and TRBJ2-7; 7 bases are shared with TRBD2. CDR3 length: 15 amino acids. Per the germline V gene, CDR1 is MNHEY and CDR2 is SVGAGI. Unmatched junction bases numbered 11, after V lost 5 bases and J lost 4 bases. The DNA of the CDR3 is TGTGCCAGCAGTCGAAGTCCGGGACTAACTTACGAGCAGTACTTC. It yields the protein CASSRSPGLTYEQYF.

The genes are TRBV30 and TRBJ1-2, with unresolved D. The germline V gene encodes CDR1 GTSNPN and CDR2 SVGIG (reference sequence). The CDR3 length is 16 residues. Trimming left V 0 bases short and J 4 bases short, with 18 bases between. The CDR3 here is CAWSVLQLFNVYGYTF. The CDR3 DNA is TGTGCCTGGAGTGTACTACAACTATTCAACGTCTATGGCTACACCTTC.

This chain uses TRBV18 with TRBJ2-3; 14 nucleotides match TRBD2. The CDR3 has 15 residues. The V and J ends lost 2 bases and 8 bases, in that order; junction bases with no gene match: 3. Germline CDR1 reads KGHSH; CDR2 reads LQKENI. The CDR3 spells CASSPGTSGRGTQYF. The CDR3 DNA is TGTGCCAGCTCACCAGGGACTAGCGGGAGAGGTACGCAGTATTTT.

This chain uses TRBV2 with TRBJ1-5, with D unclear. V lost 5 bases and J lost 7, with 18 bases in between. Per germline, CDR1 SNHLY and CDR2 FYNNEI. CDR3 length: 15 amino acids. CDR3 sequence reads: CASSLQRDPRQPQHF. As DNA, the CDR3 is TGTGCCAGCAGTCTCCAGCGGGATCCCCGACAGCCCCAGCATTTT.

This chain connects TRBV27 to TRBJ2-7; maybe TRBD1 (5 bases). The CDR3 runs to 13 residues. The V end was cut by 2 bases, the J end by 2 bases, with 7 bases between. Per germline, CDR1 MNHEY and CDR2 SMNVEV (reference sequence). The CDR3 loop is CASSLDSTYEQYF. In DNA, the CDR3 is TGTGCCAGCAGTTTAGACAGCACCTACGAGCAGTACTTC.

The chain recombines TRBV28 with TRBJ1-5, with D maybe TRBD1 (5 bases). The CDR3 sequence is 15 residues long. With 7 bases removed from V and 6 bases from J, the gap between germline ends came to 19 bases. CDR1 is MDHEN and CDR2 is SYDVKM in the germline V gene. The DNA of the CDR3 is TGTGCCAGCAACTCACCGGTCTCTGGGGGTCAGCCCCAGCATTTT. Its translation: CASNSPVSGGQPQHF. Full variable domain (rest looked up from reference TRBV28 and TRBJ1-5): DVKVTQSSRYLVKRTGEKVFLECVQDMDHENMFWYRQDPGLGLRLIYFSYDVKMKEKGDIPEGYSVSREKKERFSLILESASTNQTSMYLCASNSPVSGGQPQHFGDGTRLSIL.

The chain recombines TRBV15 with TRBJ2-2, with D hard to call. The CDR3 sequence is 14 residues long. Per the germline V gene, CDR1 is LNHNV and CDR2 is YYDKDF (reference sequence). Trimming removed 2 bases from V and 5 bases from J, with 9 bases in between. CDR3 DNA: TGTGCCACCAGCAGACCGTCGGATACCGGGGAGCTGTTTTTT. As protein: CATSRPSDTGELFF.